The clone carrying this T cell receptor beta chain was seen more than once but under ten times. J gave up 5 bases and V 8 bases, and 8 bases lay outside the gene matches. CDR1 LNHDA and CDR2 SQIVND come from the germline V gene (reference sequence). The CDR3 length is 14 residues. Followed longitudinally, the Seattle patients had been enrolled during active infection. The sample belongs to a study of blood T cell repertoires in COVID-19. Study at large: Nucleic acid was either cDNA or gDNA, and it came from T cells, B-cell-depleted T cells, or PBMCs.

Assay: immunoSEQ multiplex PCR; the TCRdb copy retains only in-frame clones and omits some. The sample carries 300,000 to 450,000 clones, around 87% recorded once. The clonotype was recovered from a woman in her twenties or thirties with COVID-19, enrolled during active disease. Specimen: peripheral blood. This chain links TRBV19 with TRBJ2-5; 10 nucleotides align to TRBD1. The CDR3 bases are TGTGCCAGTTCCCGACAGGGGGCGGTCGAGACCCAGTACTTC. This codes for CASSRQGAVETQYF.